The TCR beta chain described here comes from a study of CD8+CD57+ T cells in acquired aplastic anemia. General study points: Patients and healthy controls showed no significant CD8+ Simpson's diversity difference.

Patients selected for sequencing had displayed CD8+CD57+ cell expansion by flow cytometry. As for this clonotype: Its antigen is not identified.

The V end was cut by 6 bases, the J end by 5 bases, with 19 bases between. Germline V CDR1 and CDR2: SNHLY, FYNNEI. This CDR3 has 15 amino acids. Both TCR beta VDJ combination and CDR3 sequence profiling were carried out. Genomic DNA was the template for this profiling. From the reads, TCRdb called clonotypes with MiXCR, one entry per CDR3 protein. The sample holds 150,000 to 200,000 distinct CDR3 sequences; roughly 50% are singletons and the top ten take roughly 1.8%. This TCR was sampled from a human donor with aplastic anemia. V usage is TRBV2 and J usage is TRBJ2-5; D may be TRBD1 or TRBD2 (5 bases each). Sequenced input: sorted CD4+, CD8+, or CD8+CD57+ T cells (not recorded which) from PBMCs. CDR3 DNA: TGTGCCAGCAGCCGGGACGCCGGGGTGGGCGAGACCCAGTACTTC. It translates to CASSRDAGVGETQYF.